One sample yielded the 23 T cell receptor beta chains listed below, sequenced in a study of regulatory T cells in long-lasting Graves disease. TCR beta libraries were built with iRepertoire HTBI primers and Arm-PCR of CDR3 regions. TCRdb reprocessed the multiplex PCR reads via MiXCR and lists one record per CDR3 protein. The table has 400,000 or so distinct CDR3 sequences, roughly 20% seen once. The sample's time point: persistent/refractory GD, antithyroid drugs over 5 years with positive TRAb. Scientists built the TCR library using RNA that was extracted from PBMCs. Material: peripheral blood mononuclear cells (PBMCs), obtained when the disease was refractory, from a patient treated with antithyroid drugs. The receptors originated from a female donor with Graves disease.

This clonotype was found a few times. J is TRBJ1-1 and V is TRBV12-3 or TRBV12-4, with 8 bases lining up with TRBD1. With 6 bases clipped from V and 6 bases from J, the junction kept 3 bases outside the gene matches. This CDR3 spans 12 amino acids. CDR3 DNA: TGTGCCAGCAGACTACAGGGGGCTGAAGCTTTCTTT. Its protein product is CASRLQGAEAFF.

This clonotype was picked up a small number of times. The V gene is TRBV6-1, the J gene TRBJ1-1; D call uncertain. This CDR3 contains 14 residues. Trimming took 1 base from V and 0 from J, leaving 6 bases between them. Germline CDR1 MNHNS, CDR2 SASEGT. The DNA for the CDR3 is TGTGCCAGCAGTGAAGGCAGTATGAACACTGAAGCTTTCTTT. As protein: CASSEGSMNTEAFF.

This clonotype was observed many times. V gene TRBV20-1 combines with J gene TRBJ2-7; D gene uncertain. The CDR3 runs to 11 residues. Germline V gene data show CDR1 as DFQATT and CDR2 as SNEGSKA (reference sequence). V was shortened by 0 bases and J by 6 bases, with 6 bases between the two germline ends. The CDR3: CSARDGSEQYF. CDR3 in DNA: TGCAGTGCTAGAGATGGTTCCGAGCAGTACTTC.

In its sample, this clonotype was seen many times. V is TRBV20-1 and J is TRBJ1-1, with D possibly matching TRBD1 (6 bases). Germline CDR1 and CDR2: DFQATT and SNEGSKA (reference sequence). The length of the CDR3 is 14 residues. V lost 0 bases, J lost 1 base, and 9 bases lay in between. CDR3 coding DNA: TGCAGTGCTAGAGAGGGGGCACAGAACACTGAAGCTTTCTTT. Protein product: CSAREGAQNTEAFF.

This clonotype has just a few counts. This rearrangement joins TRBV4-1 to TRBJ1-1; unclear D gene. This CDR3 is 13 amino acids long. V lost 0 bases and J 2 bases, leaving 4 bases between the germline ends. Germline CDR1 and CDR2: MGHRA and YSYEKL. The CDR3 loop reads CASSQEANTEAFF. As DNA, the CDR3 is TGCGCCAGCAGCCAAGAGGCAAACACTGAAGCTTTCTTT.

This clonotype has just a few counts. The chain links TRBV14 to TRBJ1-1; D is unresolved. V lost 4 bases to trimming and J lost 3 bases, with 12 bases between them. This CDR3 is built from 14 residues. The V gene's germline CDR1 is SGHDN and CDR2 FVKESK. CDR3 sequence (DNA): TGTGCCAGCAGCCGCGGGTATGGAGACACTGAAGCTTTCTTT. Its protein product is CASSRGYGDTEAFF.

This clonotype was observed at least ten times. The V gene is TRBV7-8, the J gene TRBJ2-7; the match to TRBD2 covers 8 bases. V was pared by 8 bases and J by 1 base, with 7 bases of the junction left unmatched. The length of the CDR3 is 14 residues. CDR1 SGHVS and CDR2 FQNEAQ come from the germline V gene. The CDR3 loop reads CASSPSGLSYEQYF. The CDR3 DNA is TGTGCCAGCTCTCCTAGCGGGCTTTCCTACGAGCAGTACTTC.

This clonotype was detected ten times or more. The chain has TRBV6-1 and TRBJ2-5; D is possibly TRBD1 or TRBD2 (6 bases each). This CDR3 is 15 amino acids long. Trimming took off 5 bases at V and 5 bases at J, with 18 bases between the two ends. Germline loops: CDR1 MNHNS, CDR2 SASEGT. The chain's CDR3 is CASSTSGAGWETQYF. Here the CDR3 DNA reads TGTGCCAGCAGTACATCGGGGGCTGGCTGGGAGACCCAGTACTTC.

This clonotype appeared a few times. The chain couples TRBV30 to TRBJ1-5; D may be TRBD1 (6 bases). The V end was cut by 3 bases, the J end by 6 bases, with 15 bases between. The V gene's germline CDR1 is GTSNPN and CDR2 SVGIG (reference sequence). The CDR3 contains 14 residues. CDR3: CAWRVNGGGQPQHF. The CDR3, as DNA: TGTGCCTGGAGAGTTAATGGGGGCGGTCAGCCCCAGCATTTT.

This clonotype was counted a few times. The rearrangement uses TRBV28 and TRBJ1-1, with D possibly TRBD1 on 5 matching bases. Germline CDR1 MDHEN, CDR2 SYDVKM. This CDR3 comprises 14 residues. V shed 5 bases and J shed 3 bases, with 13 bases lying between them. CDR3 DNA sequence: TGTGCCAGCAGTCCCCGGACAACAGACACTGAAGCTTTCTTT. It encodes CASSPRTTDTEAFF.

Ten or more counts support this clonotype. CDR3 sequence reads: CASSEATTGVYTF. Written as DNA, the CDR3 is TGTGCCAGCAGTGAGGCAACGACAGGGGTCTACACCTTC. This chain connects TRBV2 to TRBJ1-2; 8 bases fit TRBD1. The CDR3 is 13 residues long. V was clipped by 3 bases and J by 10 bases; unmatched bases: 7. Per germline, CDR1 SNHLY and CDR2 FYNNEI.

Remarks on this clonotype: The junction departs from germline at one end; a sequencing error may be responsible. V and J are TRBV7-2 and TRBJ2-1; D might be TRBD1 (6 bases). Germline V gives CDR1 SGHTA, CDR2 FQGNSA. This CDR3 comprises 14 residues. CDR3 nucleotides: TGTGCCAGCAGCTTTCCGGGACATCACAATGGGCAGTTCTTC. This sequence encodes CASSFPGHHNGQFF.

This clonotype was seen many times. The CDR3 is CASSSTRNTEAFF. In DNA, the CDR3 is TGTGCCAGCAGCTCTACCCGGAACACTGAAGCTTTCTTT. The chain uses TRBV2 and TRBJ1-1; D gene unclear. The CDR3 totals 13 residues. V gave up 6 bases and J gave up 1 base, with 9 bases separating them. Germline V gene lookup returns CDR1 SNHLY and CDR2 FYNNEI.

The sample holds a few counts of this clonotype. V is TRBV30 and J is TRBJ2-5, with 8 bases lining up with TRBD2. Germline V gene lookup returns CDR1 GTSNPN and CDR2 SVGIG (reference sequence). The CDR3 runs to 16 residues. The trim removed 2 bases at V and 0 bases at J, leaving 8 bases unmatched. CDR3 bases: TGTGCCTGGAGTCCGGGAACTAGCGGACACCAAGAGACCCAGTACTTC. Amino acids: CAWSPGTSGHQETQYF.

This clonotype was observed at least ten times. The chain links TRBV11-2 to TRBJ2-2, with TRBD2 matching 11 bases. Losses at the gene ends were 10 bases for V and 5 bases for J; bases not matched to a gene: 3. Per germline, CDR1 SGHAT and CDR2 FQNNGV. The CDR3 length is 13 residues. The CDR3: CATSSGRTGELFF. CDR3 DNA: TGTGCCACTTCTAGCGGGAGGACCGGGGAGCTGTTTTTT.

J is TRBJ1-3 and V is TRBV10-1; no firm D call. Germline lookup yields CDR1 WNHNN and CDR2 SYGVQD (reference sequence). The CDR3 sequence is 13 residues long. V lost 6 bases to trimming and J lost 3 bases, with 9 bases between them. DNA for the CDR3: TGCGCCAGCAGCACATCTGGTGGAAACACCATATATTTT. It is translated as CASSTSGGNTIYF.

This clonotype was observed at least ten times. Here the CDR3 DNA reads TGTGCCAGCAGCCAAGATCCTGCCACCATCTCTGGGGCCAACGTCCTGACTTTC. Its protein product is CASSQDPATISGANVLTF. The rearrangement links TRBV3-1 to TRBJ2-6; D is ambiguous. Germline lookup yields CDR1 LGHDT and CDR2 YNNKEL (reference sequence). V lost 0 bases and J 0 bases, leaving 12 bases between the germline ends. This CDR3 contains 18 residues.

This clonotype was recorded many times. The rearrangement joins TRBV5-5 to TRBJ1-2, with 7 bases identical to TRBD1. J was trimmed by 2 bases and V by 0 bases; bases with no gene match: 4. Germline CDR1 SGHKS, CDR2 YYEKEE (reference sequence). This CDR3 has 15 amino acids. The CDR3: CASSLEGALNYGYTF. For the CDR3, the DNA is TGTGCCAGCAGCTTGGAGGGGGCCTTGAACTATGGCTACACCTTC. The full variable domain, in which reference TRBV5-5 and TRBJ1-2 provide the parts outside the CDR3, is DAGVTQSPTHLIKTRGQQVTLRCSPISGHKSVSWYQQVLGQGPQFIFQYYEKEERGRGNFPDRFSARQFPNYSSELNVNALLLGDSALYLCASSLEGALNYGYTFGSGTRLTVV.

The J gene is TRBJ2-7, the V gene TRBV10-1; a weak D match, TRBD1 (6 bases). The ends were cut back, 1 base at V and 3 bases at J, with 10 bases in the middle. CDR1 is WNHNN and CDR2 is SYGVQD in the germline V gene (reference sequence). This CDR3 is built from 14 residues. The CDR3 protein is CASSEYQGRYEQYF. DNA of the CDR3: TGCGCCAGCAGTGAGTATCAGGGGCGCTACGAGCAGTACTTC.

J is TRBJ2-5 and V is TRBV2; D not resolved. The last part of the DNA fits TRBJ2-1 better; the J call may be wrong. The CDR3 length is 13 residues. CDR1 is SNHLY and CDR2 is FYNNEI in the germline V gene. This CDR3 reads CASSKTKGGEQFF. In DNA, the CDR3 is TGTGCCAGCAGCAAGACAAAGGGTGGTGAGCAGTTCTTC.

In its sample, this clonotype was seen many times. The rearrangement links TRBV28 to TRBJ1-5, with D perhaps matching TRBD1 (6 bases). Trimming removed 6 bases from V and 6 bases from J, with 21 bases in between. The CDR3 is made up of 16 amino acids. Germline V lookup: CDR1 MDHEN, CDR2 SYDVKM. The CDR3 here is CASRGIWGRGTQPQHF. CDR3 nucleotides: TGTGCCAGCAGGGGGATTTGGGGAAGGGGGACTCAGCCCCAGCATTTT.

CDR3 DNA: TGCGCCAGCAGCTTGAGTGGAGAGGATACGCAGTATTTT. It specifies CASSLSGEDTQYF. The gene calls are TRBV5-1 and TRBJ2-3; D is uncertain. The V end was cut by 1 base, the J end by 6 bases, with 9 bases between. This CDR3 has 13 amino acids. CDR1 is SGHRS, CDR2 YFSETQ, per germline.

The sample holds many counts of this clonotype. The chain combines TRBV27 with TRBJ2-5; D not resolved. From germline, CDR1 is MNHEY and CDR2 SMNVEV (reference sequence). The CDR3 is 16 amino acids. With 3 bases removed from V and 0 bases from J, the gap between germline ends came to 14 bases. DNA for the CDR3: TGTGCCAGCAGTTTCGCCCGACACCAGAACCAAGAGACCCAGTACTTC. It is translated as CASSFARHQNQETQYF.